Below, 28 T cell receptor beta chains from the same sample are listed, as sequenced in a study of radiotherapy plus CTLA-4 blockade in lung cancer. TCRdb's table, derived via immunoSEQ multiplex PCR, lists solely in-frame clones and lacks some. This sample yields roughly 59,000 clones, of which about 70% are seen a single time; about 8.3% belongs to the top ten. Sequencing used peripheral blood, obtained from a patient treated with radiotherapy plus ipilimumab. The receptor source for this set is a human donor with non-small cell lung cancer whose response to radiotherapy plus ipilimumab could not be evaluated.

The CDR3 nucleotides are TGTGCCAGCAGCTTAGGCGGCCAGGGTATTAGTACCTTC. This translates into CASSLGGQGISTF. This rearrangement joins TRBV7-2 to TRBJ1-2; D perhaps matches TRBD1 (5 bases). The ends were cut back, 1 base at V and 14 bases at J, with 17 bases in the middle. Germline loops: CDR1 SGHTA, CDR2 FQGNSA. The CDR3 is 13 amino acids.

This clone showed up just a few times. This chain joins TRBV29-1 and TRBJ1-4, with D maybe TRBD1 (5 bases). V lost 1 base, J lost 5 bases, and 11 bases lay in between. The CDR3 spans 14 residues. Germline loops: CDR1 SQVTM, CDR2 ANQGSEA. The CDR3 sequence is CSVEGTSSNEKLFF. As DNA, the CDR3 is TGCAGCGTTGAAGGGACAAGTTCGAATGAAAAACTGTTTTTT.

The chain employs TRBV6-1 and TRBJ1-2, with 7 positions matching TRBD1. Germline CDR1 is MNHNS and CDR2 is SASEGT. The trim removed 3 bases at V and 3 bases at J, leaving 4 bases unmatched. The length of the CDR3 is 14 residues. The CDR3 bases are TGTGCCAGCAGTGAGAGGGGGCGCGACTATGGCTACACCTTC. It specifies CASSERGRDYGYTF.

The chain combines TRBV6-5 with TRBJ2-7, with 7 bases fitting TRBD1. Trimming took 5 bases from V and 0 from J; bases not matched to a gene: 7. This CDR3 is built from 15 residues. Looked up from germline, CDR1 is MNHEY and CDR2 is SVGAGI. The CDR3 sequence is CASSRLGDSSYEQYF. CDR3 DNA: TGTGCCAGCAGTAGATTGGGGGACAGCTCCTACGAGCAGTACTTC.

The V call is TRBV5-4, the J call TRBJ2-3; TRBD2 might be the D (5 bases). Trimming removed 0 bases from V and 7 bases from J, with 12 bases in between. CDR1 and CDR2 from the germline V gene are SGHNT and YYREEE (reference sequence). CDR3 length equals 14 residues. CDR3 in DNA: TGTGCCAGCAGCTTGGACGCGGGCATGTATACGCAGTATTTT. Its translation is CASSLDAGMYTQYF.

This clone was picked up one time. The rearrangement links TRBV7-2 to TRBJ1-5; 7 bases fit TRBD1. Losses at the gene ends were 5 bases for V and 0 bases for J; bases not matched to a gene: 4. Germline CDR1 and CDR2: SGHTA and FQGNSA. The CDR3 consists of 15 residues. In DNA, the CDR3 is TGTGCCAGCAGCCCAGGGGGGAGTAGCAATCAGCCCCAGCATTTT. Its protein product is CASSPGGSSNQPQHF. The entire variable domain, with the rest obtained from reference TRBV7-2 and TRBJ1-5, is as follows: GAGVSQSPSNKVTEKGKDVELRCDPISGHTALYWYRQSLGQGLEFLIYFQGNSAPDKSGLPSDRFSAERTGGSVSTLTIQRTQQEDSAVYLCASSPGGSSNQPQHFGDGTRLSIL.

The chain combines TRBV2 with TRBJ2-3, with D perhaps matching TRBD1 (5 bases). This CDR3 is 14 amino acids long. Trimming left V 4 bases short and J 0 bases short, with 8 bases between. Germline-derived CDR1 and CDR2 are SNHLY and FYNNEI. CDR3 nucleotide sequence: TGTGCCAGCAGTGCAGGGCGTAGCACAGATACGCAGTATTTT. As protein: CASSAGRSTDTQYF.

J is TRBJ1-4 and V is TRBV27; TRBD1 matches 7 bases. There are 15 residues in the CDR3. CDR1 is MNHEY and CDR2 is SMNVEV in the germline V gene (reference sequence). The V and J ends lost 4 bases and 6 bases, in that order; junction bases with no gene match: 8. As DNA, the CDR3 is TGTGCCAGCAGTTCGACAAGGGGACAGTATGAAAAACTGTTTTTT. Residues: CASSSTRGQYEKLFF. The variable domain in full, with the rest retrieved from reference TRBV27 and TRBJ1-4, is EAQVTQNPRYLITVTGKKLTVTCSQNMNHEYMSWYRQDPGLGLRQIYYSMNVEVTDKGDVPEGYKVSRKEKRNFPLILESPSPNQTSLYFCASSSTRGQYEKLFFGSGTQLSVL.

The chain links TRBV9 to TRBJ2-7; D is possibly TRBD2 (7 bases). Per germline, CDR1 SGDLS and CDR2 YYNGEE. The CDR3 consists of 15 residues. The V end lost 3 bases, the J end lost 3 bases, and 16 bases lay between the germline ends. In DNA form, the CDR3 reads TGTGCCAGCAGCGCCGGGGGCGGGAGTAGCTACGAGCAGTACTTC. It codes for CASSAGGGSSYEQYF.

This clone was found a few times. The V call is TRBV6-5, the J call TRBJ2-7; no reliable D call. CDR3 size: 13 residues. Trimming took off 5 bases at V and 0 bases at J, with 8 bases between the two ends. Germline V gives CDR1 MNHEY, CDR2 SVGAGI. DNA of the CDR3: TGTGCCAGCAGTGAACCAGTCTCCTACGAGCAGTACTTC. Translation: CASSEPVSYEQYF.

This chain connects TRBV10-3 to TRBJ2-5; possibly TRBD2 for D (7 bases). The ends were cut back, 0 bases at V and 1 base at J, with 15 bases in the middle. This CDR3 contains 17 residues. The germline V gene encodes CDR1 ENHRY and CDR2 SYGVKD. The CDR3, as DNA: TGTGCCATCAGTGAGTCCCTTGGGGGGGGGCCCCAAGAGACCCAGTACTTC. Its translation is CAISESLGGGPQETQYF.

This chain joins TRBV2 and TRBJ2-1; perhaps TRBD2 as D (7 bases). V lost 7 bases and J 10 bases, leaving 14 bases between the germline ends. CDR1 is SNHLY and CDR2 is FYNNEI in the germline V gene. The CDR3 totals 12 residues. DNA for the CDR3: TGTGCCAGCAATCGGGCGGGGGCAGAGCAGTTCTTC. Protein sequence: CASNRAGAEQFF.

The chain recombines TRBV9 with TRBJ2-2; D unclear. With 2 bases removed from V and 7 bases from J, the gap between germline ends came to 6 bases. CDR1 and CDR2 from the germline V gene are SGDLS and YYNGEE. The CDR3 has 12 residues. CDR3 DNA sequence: TGTGCCAGCAGCGTTCCAAACGGGGAGCTGTTTTTT. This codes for CASSVPNGELFF.

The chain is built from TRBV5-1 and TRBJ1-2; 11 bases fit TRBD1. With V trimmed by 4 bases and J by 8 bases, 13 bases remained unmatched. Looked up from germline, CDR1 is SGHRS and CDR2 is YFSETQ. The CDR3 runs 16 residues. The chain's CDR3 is CASSPGAWDRGEGYTF. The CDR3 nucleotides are TGCGCCAGCAGCCCGGGCGCGTGGGACAGGGGGGAAGGCTACACCTTC.

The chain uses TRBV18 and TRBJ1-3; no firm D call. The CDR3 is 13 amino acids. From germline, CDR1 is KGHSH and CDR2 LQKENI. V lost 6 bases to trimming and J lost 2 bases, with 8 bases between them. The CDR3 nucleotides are TGTGCCAGCTCCCCCTCTGCTGGAAACACCATATATTTT. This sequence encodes CASSPSAGNTIYF.

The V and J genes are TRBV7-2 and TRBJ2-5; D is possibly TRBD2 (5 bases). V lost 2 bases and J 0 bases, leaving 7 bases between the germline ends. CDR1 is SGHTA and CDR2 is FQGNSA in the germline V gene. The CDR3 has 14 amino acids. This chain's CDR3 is CASSLRGYQETQYF. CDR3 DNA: TGTGCCAGCAGCTTACGGGGATACCAAGAGACCCAGTACTTC.

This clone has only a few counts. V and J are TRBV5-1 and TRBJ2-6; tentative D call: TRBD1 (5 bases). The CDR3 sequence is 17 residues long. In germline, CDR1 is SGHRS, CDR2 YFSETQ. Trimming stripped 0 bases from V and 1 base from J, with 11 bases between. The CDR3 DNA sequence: TGCGCCAGCAGCTTGGGAGTCCAGGGATCTGGGGCCAACGTCCTGACTTTC. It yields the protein CASSLGVQGSGANVLTF. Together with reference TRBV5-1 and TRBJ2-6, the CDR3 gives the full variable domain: KAGVTQTPRYLIKTRGQQVTLSCSPISGHRSVSWYQQTPGQGLQFLFEYFSETQRNKGNFPGRFSGRQFSNSRSEMNVSTLELGDSALYLCASSLGVQGSGANVLTFGAGSRLTVL.

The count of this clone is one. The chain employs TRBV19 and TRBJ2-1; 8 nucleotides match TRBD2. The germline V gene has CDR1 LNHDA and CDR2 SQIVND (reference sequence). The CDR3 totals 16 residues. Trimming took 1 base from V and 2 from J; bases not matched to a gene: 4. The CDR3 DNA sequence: TGTGCCAGTAGTATAGGAGCAGCGGGAGCCTACAATGAGCAGTTCTTC. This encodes CASSIGAAGAYNEQFF.

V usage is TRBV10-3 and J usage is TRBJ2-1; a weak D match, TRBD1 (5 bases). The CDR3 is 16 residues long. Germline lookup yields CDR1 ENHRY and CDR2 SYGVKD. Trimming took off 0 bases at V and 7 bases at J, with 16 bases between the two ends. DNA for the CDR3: TGTGCCATCAGTGAGTCCCCTACTCTCCAGGGTAATGAGCAGTTCTTC. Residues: CAISESPTLQGNEQFF.

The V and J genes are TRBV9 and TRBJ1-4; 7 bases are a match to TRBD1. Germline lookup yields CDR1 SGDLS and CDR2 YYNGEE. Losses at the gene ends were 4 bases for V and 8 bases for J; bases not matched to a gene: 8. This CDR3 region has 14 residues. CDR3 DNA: TGTGCCAGCAGCCCCGACAGGGACGGCGAAAAACTGTTTTTT. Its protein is CASSPDRDGEKLFF.

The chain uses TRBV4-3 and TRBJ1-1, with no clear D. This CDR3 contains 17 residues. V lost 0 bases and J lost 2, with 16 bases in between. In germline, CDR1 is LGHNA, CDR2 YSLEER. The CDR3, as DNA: TGCGCCAGCAGCCAAGAGTTCGATGGAGGCAGAAACACTGAAGCTTTCTTT. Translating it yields CASSQEFDGGRNTEAFF.

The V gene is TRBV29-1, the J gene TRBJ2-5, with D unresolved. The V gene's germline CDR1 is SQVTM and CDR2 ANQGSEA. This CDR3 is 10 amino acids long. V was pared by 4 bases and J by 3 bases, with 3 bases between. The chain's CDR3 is CSVAEETQYF. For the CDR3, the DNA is TGCAGCGTTGCCGAAGAGACCCAGTACTTC.

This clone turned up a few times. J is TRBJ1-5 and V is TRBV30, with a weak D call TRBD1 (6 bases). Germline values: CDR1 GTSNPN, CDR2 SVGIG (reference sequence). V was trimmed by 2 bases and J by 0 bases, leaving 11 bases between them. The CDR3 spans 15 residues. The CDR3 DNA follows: TGTGCCTGGAGTTTTGGGACACTTAGCAATCAGCCCCAGCATTTT. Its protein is CAWSFGTLSNQPQHF.

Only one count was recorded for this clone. CDR3 DNA: TGTGCCAGCAGTTTCCTTGGACAGGAACCTAACTATGGCTACACCTTC. This codes for CASSFLGQEPNYGYTF. The chain carries TRBV28 and TRBJ1-2, with 7 bases matching TRBD1. This CDR3 region has 16 residues. J was trimmed by 0 bases and V by 3 bases; bases with no gene match: 7. Germline CDR1 and CDR2: MDHEN and SYDVKM.

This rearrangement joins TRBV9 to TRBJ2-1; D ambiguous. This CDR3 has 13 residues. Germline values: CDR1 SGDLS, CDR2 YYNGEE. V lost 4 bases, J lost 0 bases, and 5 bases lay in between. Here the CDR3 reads CASSRSSYNEQFF. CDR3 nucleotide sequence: TGTGCCAGCAGCAGGAGCTCCTACAATGAGCAGTTCTTC.

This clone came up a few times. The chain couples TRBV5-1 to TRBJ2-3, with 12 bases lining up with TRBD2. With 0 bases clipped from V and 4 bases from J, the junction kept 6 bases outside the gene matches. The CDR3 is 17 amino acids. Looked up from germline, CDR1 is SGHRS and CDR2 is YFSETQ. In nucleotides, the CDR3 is TGCGCCAGCAGCTTGGTGCTAGCGGGAGGGCCCTCAGATACGCAGTATTTT. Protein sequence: CASSLVLAGGPSDTQYF.

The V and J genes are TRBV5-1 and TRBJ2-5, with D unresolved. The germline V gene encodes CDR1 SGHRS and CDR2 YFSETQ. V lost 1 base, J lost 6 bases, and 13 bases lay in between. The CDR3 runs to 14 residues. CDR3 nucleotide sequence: TGCGCCAGCAGCTTGAGGCTAGAGGAGAAGACCCAGTACTTC. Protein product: CASSLRLEEKTQYF.

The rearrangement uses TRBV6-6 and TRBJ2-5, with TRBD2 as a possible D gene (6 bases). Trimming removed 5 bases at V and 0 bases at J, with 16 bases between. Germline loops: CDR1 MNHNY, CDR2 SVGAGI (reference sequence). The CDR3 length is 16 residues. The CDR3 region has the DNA TGTGCCAGCAGTCCAGGGACTTTCCCCCACCAAGAGACCCAGTACTTC. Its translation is CASSPGTFPHQETQYF.